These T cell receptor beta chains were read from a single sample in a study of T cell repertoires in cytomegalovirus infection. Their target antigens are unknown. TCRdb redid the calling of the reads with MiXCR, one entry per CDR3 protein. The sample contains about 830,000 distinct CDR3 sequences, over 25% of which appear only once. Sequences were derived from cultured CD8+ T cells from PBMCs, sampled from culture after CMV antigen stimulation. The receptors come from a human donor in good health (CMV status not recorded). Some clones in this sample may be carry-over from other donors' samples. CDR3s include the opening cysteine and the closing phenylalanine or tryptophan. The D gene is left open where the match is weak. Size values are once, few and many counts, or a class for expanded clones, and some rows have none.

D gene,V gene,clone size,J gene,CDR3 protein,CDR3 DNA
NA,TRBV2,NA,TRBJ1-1,CASTGGVLTEAFF,TGTGCCAGCACTGGGGGGGTCTTGACTGAAGCTTTCTTT
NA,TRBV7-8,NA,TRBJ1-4,CASSPQRVVANEKLFF,TGTGCCAGCAGCCCTCAGCGGGTCGTGGCTAATGAAAAACTGTTTTTT
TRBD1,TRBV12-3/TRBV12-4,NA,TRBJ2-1,CASSSTGGYSEQFF,TGTGCCAGCAGTTCGACAGGGGGTTACAGTGAGCAGTTCTTC
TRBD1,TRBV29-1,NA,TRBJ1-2,CSVGNLDRGKLNYGYTF,TGCAGCGTTGGAAACTTAGACAGGGGAAAACTTAACTATGGCTACACCTTC
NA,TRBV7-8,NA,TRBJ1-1,CASSSSGPANTEAFF,TGTGCCAGCAGCTCCTCAGGGCCCGCGAACACTGAAGCTTTCTTT
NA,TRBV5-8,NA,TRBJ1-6,CASSLGGGLYNSPLHF,TGTGCCAGCAGCTTGGGAGGGGGGCTGTATAATTCACCCCTCCACTTT
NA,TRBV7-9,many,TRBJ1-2,CASSIKLQGLDGYTF,TGTGCCAGCAGCATCAAACTACAGGGATTAGATGGCTACACCTTC
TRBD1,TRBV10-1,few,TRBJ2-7,CASSERQGAGEQYF,TGCGCCAGCAGTGAGAGGCAGGGGGCCGGGGAGCAGTACTTC
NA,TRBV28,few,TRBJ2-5,CASRPGHKETQYF,TGTGCCAGCAGACCGGGACACAAAGAGACCCAGTACTTC
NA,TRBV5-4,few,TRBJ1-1,CASSAGRTPEAFF,TGTGCCAGCAGCGCCGGGAGGACCCCTGAAGCTTTCTTT
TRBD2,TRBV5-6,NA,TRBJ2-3,CASSLELSGESDTQYF,TGTGCCAGCAGCTTGGAGCTTAGCGGGGAGTCAGATACGCAGTATTTT
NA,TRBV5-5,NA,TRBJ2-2,CASSQDSKVTGELFF,TGTGCCAGCAGCCAAGACAGTAAAGTCACCGGGGAGCTGTTTTTT
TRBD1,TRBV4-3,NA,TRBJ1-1,CASSQDQGVGTEAFF,TGCGCCAGCAGCCAAGATCAGGGGGTGGGCACTGAAGCTTTCTTT
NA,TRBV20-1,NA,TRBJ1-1,CSARVPMNTEAFF,TGCAGTGCTAGAGTTCCTATGAACACTGAAGCTTTCTTT
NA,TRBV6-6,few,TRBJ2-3,CASSYSFPGLQATDTQYF,TGTGCCAGCAGTTACTCCTTTCCGGGACTCCAAGCGACAGATACGCAGTATTTT
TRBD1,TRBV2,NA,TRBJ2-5,CASRDRGRRETQYF,TGTGCCAGCAGAGACAGGGGGCGCCGGGAGACCCAGTACTTC
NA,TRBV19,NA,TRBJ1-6,CASRGEGNSPLHF,TGTGCCAGTAGGGGGGAAGGGAATTCACCCCTCCACTTT
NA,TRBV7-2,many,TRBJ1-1,CASIGGRRDGYTEAFF,TGTGCCAGCATAGGGGGGCGAAGAGATGGGTACACTGAAGCTTTCTTT
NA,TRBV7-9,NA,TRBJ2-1,CASSSLRPSPGNEQFF,TGTGCCAGCAGCTCCCTTCGACCATCCCCTGGCAATGAGCAGTTCTTC
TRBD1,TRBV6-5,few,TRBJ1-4,CASSYQGAREKLFF,TGTGCCAGCAGTTACCAGGGGGCACGGGAAAAACTGTTTTTT
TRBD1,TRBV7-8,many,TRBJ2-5,CASSPGGQGSQETQYF,TGTGCCAGCAGCCCAGGGGGACAGGGATCCCAAGAGACCCAGTACTTC
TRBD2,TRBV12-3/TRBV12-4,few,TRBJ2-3,CASSGGGDTQYF,TGTGCCAGCAGTGGCGGGGGAGATACGCAGTATTTT
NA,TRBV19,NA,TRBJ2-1,CASSRRISYNEQFF,TGTGCCAGTAGCAGACGGATCTCCTACAATGAGCAGTTCTTC
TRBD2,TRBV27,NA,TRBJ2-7,CASRSGGANEQYF,TGTGCCAGCCGTAGCGGGGGGGCAAACGAGCAGTACTTC
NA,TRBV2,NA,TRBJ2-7,CASPPPTESYEQYF,TGTGCCAGCCCCCCCCCGACGGAGTCCTACGAGCAGTACTTC
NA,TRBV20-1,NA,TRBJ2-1,CSARDEGGGRQQFF,TGCAGTGCTAGAGATGAGGGGGGGGGCCGCCAGCAGTTCTTC
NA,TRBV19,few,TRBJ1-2,CATFDWAGYGYTF,TGTGCCACCTTCGACTGGGCAGGGTATGGCTACACCTTC
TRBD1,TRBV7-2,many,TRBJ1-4,CASSLGGQFNEKLFF,TGTGCCAGCAGCCTAGGGGGCCAGTTTAATGAAAAACTGTTTTTT
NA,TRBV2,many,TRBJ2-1,CASSELRSYNEQFF,TGTGCCAGCAGTGAACTCAGGTCCTACAATGAGCAGTTCTTC
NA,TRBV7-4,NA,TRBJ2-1,CAILDGYNEQFF,TGTGCCATTTTGGACGGATACAATGAGCAGTTCTTC
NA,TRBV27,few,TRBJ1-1,CASSFGAVTTSDTEAFF,TGTGCCAGCAGTTTCGGGGCAGTCACTACGAGTGACACTGAAGCTTTCTTT
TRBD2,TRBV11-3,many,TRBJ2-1,CASSLDAGGSYNEQFF,TGTGCCAGCAGCTTAGATGCGGGGGGATCCTACAATGAGCAGTTCTTC
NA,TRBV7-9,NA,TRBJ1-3,CASSLVSIGDTIYF,TGTGCCAGCAGCTTAGTTAGCATTGGCGACACCATATATTTT
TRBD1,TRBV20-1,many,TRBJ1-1,CSARRDSGKSFF,TGCAGTGCCCGTAGGGACAGTGGAAAATCTTTCTTT
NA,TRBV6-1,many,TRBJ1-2,CASSEVHRNGYTF,TGTGCCAGCAGTGAAGTTCATAGAAATGGCTACACCTTC
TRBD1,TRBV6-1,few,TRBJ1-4,CASSYGTGGAANEKLFF,TGTGCCAGCAGTTATGGGACAGGGGGCGCGGCTAATGAAAAACTGTTTTTT
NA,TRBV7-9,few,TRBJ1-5,CASSGHGSNQPQHF,TGTGCCAGCAGCGGACATGGCAGCAATCAGCCCCAGCATTTT
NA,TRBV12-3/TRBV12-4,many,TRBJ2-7,CASSLTPHYEQYF,TGTGCCAGCAGTTTAACCCCTCATTACGAGCAGTACTTC